These T cell receptor beta chains were read from a single sample in a study of cytomegalovirus exposure and HLA in healthy donors. The data were produced by immunoSEQ multiplex PCR, yet TCRdb's version contains in-frame clones alone and is incomplete. Of more than 200,000 clones in the sample, roughly 80% are singletons; the top ten hold 15% to 17%. Material: PBMCs. The origin of the receptors is a man aged 35 to 55 in good health and CMV-seronegative. CDR3s include the opening cysteine and the closing phenylalanine or tryptophan. A D gene is named only where the DNA matches it firmly. For some rows the clone size is stated as once, few or many, or as a class when expanded; others skip it.

V gene,D gene,CDR3 length,clone size,J gene,CDR3 DNA,CDR3 protein
TRBV2,TRBD2,15,NA,TRBJ2-1,TGTGCCAGCAGTGAAATGGGACTAGCGGGATATGAGCAGTTCTTC,CASSEMGLAGYEQFF
TRBV13,NA,13,NA,TRBJ1-1,TGTGCCAGCAGACCCCTCGGGGACACTGAAGCTTTCTTT,CASRPLGDTEAFF
TRBV28,NA,15,NA,TRBJ2-2,TGTGCCAGCAGACCTACAGCTCCGAACACCGGGGAGCTGTTTTTT,CASRPTAPNTGELFF
TRBV2,TRBD2,14,NA,TRBJ2-1,TGTGCCAGCATCCCGGGACTACTTTACAATGAGCAGTTCTTC,CASIPGLLYNEQFF
TRBV5-6,NA,15,once,TRBJ1-1,TGTGCCAGCAGCTTGGTGGCAGGGGCGAACACTGAAGCTTTCTTT,CASSLVAGANTEAFF
TRBV10-2,NA,17,NA,TRBJ2-4,TGCGCCAGCACCGACATAAGGGAGGCTCTAGCCAAAAACATTCAGTACTTC,CASTDIREALAKNIQYF
TRBV5-6,NA,16,NA,TRBJ2-7,TGTGCCAGCAGTGAAAGCCAGGGGCTGAGATTCTACGAGCAGTACTTC,CASSESQGLRFYEQYF
TRBV6-4,NA,12,NA,TRBJ1-1,TGTGCCAGCAGTGACCTGGGGGGGAGGGCTTTCTTT,CASSDLGGRAFF
TRBV4-1,NA,15,NA,TRBJ2-7,TGCGCCAGCAGCCAAAACACAGGGAGCCGCCACGAGCAGTACTTC,CASSQNTGSRHEQYF
TRBV6-6,NA,13,once,TRBJ1-2,TGTGCCAGCAACTTACAAGGGGCTGACGGCTACACCTTC,CASNLQGADGYTF
TRBV4-1,TRBD1,17,NA,TRBJ2-3,TGCGCCAGCAGCCAAGTGGCGACAGGGTTGAGCACAGATACGCAGTATTTT,CASSQVATGLSTDTQYF
TRBV9,TRBD2,20,NA,TRBJ2-1,TGTGCCAGCAGCGTAGAGCCGGGGACTAGCGGGATTGGGGGATACAATGAGCAGTTCTTC,CASSVEPGTSGIGGYNEQFF
TRBV27,TRBD2,17,NA,TRBJ2-1,TGTGCCATCCGGCCTGGGACTAGCGGGAAATCCTACAATGAGCAGTTCTTC,CAIRPGTSGKSYNEQFF
TRBV28,TRBD1,14,NA,TRBJ2-5,TGTGCCAGCAGCCACGACAGGGTCCGAGAGACCCAGTACTTC,CASSHDRVRETQYF
TRBV7-3,NA,13,NA,TRBJ1-1,TGTGCCAGCAGCTCAGGAGGGAACACTGAAGCTTTCTTT,CASSSGGNTEAFF
TRBV19,TRBD1,17,NA,TRBJ1-2,TGTGCCAGTAGGCTTAATGGAGGGGGACAGGGGCACTATGGCTACACCTTC,CASRLNGGGQGHYGYTF
TRBV7-9,NA,14,few,TRBJ1-4,TGTGCCAGCAGCTTAGGGAAGGCACAGGGAAAACTGTTTTTT,CASSLGKAQGKLFF
TRBV6-6,NA,13,few,TRBJ2-5,TGTGCCAGCAGACAGGGACGAAAAGAGACCCAGTACTTC,CASRQGRKETQYF
TRBV6-1,NA,12,NA,TRBJ2-5,TGTGCCAGCAGGCCACAGGGAGAGACCCAGTACTTC,CASRPQGETQYF
TRBV6-5,NA,15,many,TRBJ1-1,TGTGCCAGCAGTTACGGGCCTCAGGGTCTCACTGAAGCTTTCTTT,CASSYGPQGLTEAFF
TRBV6-5,TRBD2,15,NA,TRBJ2-1,TGTGCCAGCGCCCGGAGAGGACTAGGGAACAATGAGCAGTTCTTC,CASARRGLGNNEQFF
TRBV7-9,TRBD1,15,NA,TRBJ1-5,TGTTCCAGCAGCCCCCAGGGGGCAGGGAATCAGCCCCAGCATTTT,CSSSPQGAGNQPQHF
TRBV7-9,TRBD1,16,NA,TRBJ2-7,TGTGCCAGCAGCCCTATCGGCCGGGACAGGGTGGCCGAGCAGTACTTC,CASSPIGRDRVAEQYF